Many counts were recorded for the clone carrying this TCR beta chain. CDR3 size: 15 residues. Germline V gene data show CDR1 as SGHTA and CDR2 as FQGNSA. The V and J ends lost 3 bases and 1 base respectively, with 9 bases between them. The sample comes from a study of CDR3 diversity in severe acne. TCRdb called the PCR reads again in MiXCR, with one record for every CDR3 protein. The sample has about 76,000 distinct CDR3 sequences; approximately 51% are singletons. The chain employs TRBV7-2 and TRBJ1-4; D gene ambiguous. Sequenced input: blood. The sequence was collected from a male donor in good health, without acne. In DNA, the CDR3 is TGTGCCAGCAGCTTTGACGGGAGAACTAATGAAAAACTGTTTTTT. This sequence encodes CASSFDGRTNEKLFF.